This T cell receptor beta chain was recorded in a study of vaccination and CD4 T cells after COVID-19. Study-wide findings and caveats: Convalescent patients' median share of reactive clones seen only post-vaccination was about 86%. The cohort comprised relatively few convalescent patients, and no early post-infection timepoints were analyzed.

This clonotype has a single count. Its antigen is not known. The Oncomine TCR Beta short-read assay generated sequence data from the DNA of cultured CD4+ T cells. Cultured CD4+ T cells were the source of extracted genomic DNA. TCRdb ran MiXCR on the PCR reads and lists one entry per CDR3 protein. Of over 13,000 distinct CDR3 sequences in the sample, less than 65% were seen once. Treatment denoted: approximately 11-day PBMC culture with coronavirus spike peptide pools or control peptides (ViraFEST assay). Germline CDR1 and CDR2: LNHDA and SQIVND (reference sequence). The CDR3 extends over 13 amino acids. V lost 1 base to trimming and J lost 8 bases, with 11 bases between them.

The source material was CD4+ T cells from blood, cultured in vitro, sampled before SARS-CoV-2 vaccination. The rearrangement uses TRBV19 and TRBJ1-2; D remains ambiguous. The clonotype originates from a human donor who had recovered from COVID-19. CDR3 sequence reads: CASSIGQALGYTF. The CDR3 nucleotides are TGTGCCAGTAGTATAGGCCAGGCCCTGGGCTACACCTTC.